The sequence of this T cell receptor (beta chain) was determined in a study of cytomegalovirus exposure and HLA in healthy donors. This clone was observed a handful of times. PCR employed 60 Vbeta and 13 Jbeta primers. Data came from immunoSEQ multiplex PCR; TCRdb stores just in-frame clones and leaves some out. The sample has 150,000 or so clones, roughly 84% seen once. The specimen sequenced was PBMCs. The TCR sequence derives from a boy under 10 years old in good health and CMV-seronegative.

CDR3 DNA sequence: TGTGCCAGCAGTGAAGGGGCGGGGGCCAACGTCCTGACTTTC. This gives the protein CASSEGAGANVLTF. V and J are TRBV2 and TRBJ2-6; D remains unclear. The CDR3 runs 14 residues. The V end lost 1 base, the J end lost 4 bases, and 5 bases lay between the germline ends. Germline CDR1 and CDR2: SNHLY and FYNNEI. Drawing the rest from reference TRBV2 and TRBJ2-6, the complete variable domain is EPEVTQTPSHQVTQMGQEVILRCVPISNHLYFYWYRQILGQKVEFLVSFYNNEISEKSEIFDDQFSVERPDGSNFTLKIRSTKLEDSAMYFCASSEGAGANVLTFGAGSRLTVL.